What follows are 20 T cell receptor beta chains derived from one specimen sequenced in a study of blood T cells in healthy people across ages. Combining a sample-barcoded 5' primer with a J-beta primer mix, a second PCR ran for roughly 6 to 12 cycles. TCRdb re-analysed the 5' RACE reads in MiXCR, keeping a single row per CDR3 protein. This table has 450,000 to 700,000 distinct CDR3 sequences, 25% to 30% appearing once. The sample comprised blood. The receptor set was obtained from a woman in her 70s in good health.

This clonotype came up a few times. The CDR3 loop is CASSSRRAGGQNSPLHF. The CDR3 DNA sequence: TGTGCCAGCAGCTCCCGCAGGGCAGGGGGCCAGAATTCACCCCTCCACTTT. The chain couples TRBV5-6 to TRBJ1-6; 8 nucleotides line up with TRBD1. V lost 3 bases, J lost 7 bases, and 12 bases stayed unmatched. Germline CDR1 reads SGHDT; CDR2 reads YYEEEE. The CDR3 has 17 amino acids. The full variable domain, completed using reference TRBV5-6 and TRBJ1-6, is DAGVTQSPTHLIKTRGQQVTLRCSPKSGHDTVSWYQQALGQGPQFIFQYYEEEERQRGNFPDRFSGHQFPNYSSELNVNALLLGDSALYLCASSSRRAGGQNSPLHFGNGTRLTVT.

The chain carries TRBV5-5 and TRBJ2-5; D remains unclear. V gave up 1 base and J gave up 5 bases, with 9 bases separating them. The CDR3 runs 13 residues. Germline CDR1 SGHKS, CDR2 YYEKEE (reference sequence). This CDR3 is CASSLMADETQYF. In DNA form, the CDR3 reads TGTGCCAGCAGCTTGATGGCGGATGAGACCCAGTACTTC.

V gene TRBV20-1 combines with J gene TRBJ2-5, with 8 bases lining up with TRBD1. The J call may be incorrect, as the DNA end agrees better with TRBJ2-7. The CDR3 spans 14 residues. CDR1 and CDR2 from the germline V gene are DFQATT and SNEGSKA (reference sequence). The CDR3 spells CSAYRDRRPHEQYF. The DNA of the CDR3 is TGCAGTGCTTACCGGGACAGGCGTCCTCACGAGCAGTACTTC.

CDR3 DNA sequence: TGTGCCAGCAGCCTGCGACAGCCGGGGGATTCACCCCTCCACTTT. This translates into CASSLRQPGDSPLHF. This chain uses TRBV7-2 with TRBJ1-6; D is perhaps TRBD1 (5 bases). Trimming left V 5 bases short and J 8 bases short, with 16 bases between. The CDR3 totals 15 residues. Germline V gene data show CDR1 as SGHTA and CDR2 as FQGNSA.

This clonotype was observed a few times. The V gene is TRBV10-3, the J gene TRBJ1-2, with 9 bases that match TRBD1. Germline V lookup: CDR1 ENHRY, CDR2 SYGVKD. The CDR3 covers 16 residues. Unmatched junction bases numbered 16, after V lost 10 bases and J lost 4 bases. The CDR3, as DNA: TGTGCCACAGCCCCCAGGACAGGGGATGGAGGCTATGGCTACACCTTC. As protein: CATAPRTGDGGYGYTF.

This clonotype has more than one count but fewer than ten. This chain joins TRBV4-3 and TRBJ2-4; a weak D match, TRBD1 (5 bases). This CDR3 region has 13 residues. Germline CDR1 reads LGHNA; CDR2 reads YSLEER. Trimming left V 0 bases short and J 7 bases short, with 7 bases between. The CDR3 reads CASSQDQGNIQYF. In DNA, the CDR3 is TGCGCCAGCAGCCAAGATCAGGGCAACATTCAGTACTTC.

The rearrangement links TRBV9 to TRBJ2-2, with D perhaps matching TRBD2 (6 bases). V gave up 3 bases and J gave up 6 bases, with 9 bases separating them. CDR1 is SGDLS and CDR2 is YYNGEE in the germline V gene. The CDR3 runs to 13 residues. The CDR3 region has the DNA TGTGCCAGCAGCGCCCGACTAGCCGGGGAGCTGTTTTTT. This gives the protein CASSARLAGELFF.

This clonotype has more than one count but fewer than ten. The V call is TRBV7-9, the J call TRBJ2-1; D perhaps matches TRBD2 (5 bases). The CDR3 length is 14 residues. Trimming shortened V by 4 bases and J by 10 bases, and 17 bases separated the two germline ends. CDR1 SEHNR and CDR2 FQNEAQ come from the germline V gene (reference sequence). CDR3: CASSSHLSVYEQFF. The CDR3 DNA reads as TGTGCCAGCAGCTCCCACCTTAGCGTTTACGAGCAGTTCTTC.

The sample holds a few counts of this clonotype. The chain uses TRBV5-1 and TRBJ2-1, with 9 bases aligning to TRBD2. The CDR3 has 14 amino acids. V was clipped by 1 base and J by 13 bases; unmatched bases: 9. The germline CDR1 and CDR2 sequences are SGHRS and YFSETQ. The CDR3 loop is CASSLQGRGGGQFF. As DNA, the CDR3 is TGCGCCAGCAGCTTGCAGGGGCGGGGGGGAGGTCAGTTCTTC.

The chain recombines TRBV5-1 with TRBJ2-5, with TRBD2 matching over 10 bases. The CDR3 length is 14 residues. V dropped 4 bases and J dropped 4; count of bases not matched to a gene: 4. Germline lookup yields CDR1 SGHRS and CDR2 YFSETQ. CDR3 sequence (DNA): TGCGCCAGCAGCGACGGACTAGCGGCAGAGACCCAGTACTTC. Its protein product is CASSDGLAAETQYF.

V is TRBV20-1 and J is TRBJ2-1, with 8 bases fitting TRBD2. CDR3 length: 13 residues. J was trimmed by 7 bases and V by 6 bases; bases with no gene match: 8. The germline V gene encodes CDR1 DFQATT and CDR2 SNEGSKA (reference sequence). CDR3 DNA: TGCAGTGCCCTGGTACTAGCGGTGAATGAGCAGTTCTTC. Translating it yields CSALVLAVNEQFF.

This clonotype was seen only once. The J gene is TRBJ1-3, the V gene TRBV7-2; D not certain. Germline CDR1 and CDR2: SGHTA and FQGNSA. This CDR3 has 15 residues. V lost 4 bases and J 4 bases, leaving 14 bases between the germline ends. CDR3 loop: CASSYDGSTGNTIYF. The CDR3 DNA reads as TGTGCCAGCAGCTATGACGGCTCGACAGGAAACACCATATATTTT.

The gene calls are TRBV2 and TRBJ2-7; 9 bases are a match to TRBD1. Germline V gene data show CDR1 as SNHLY and CDR2 as FYNNEI. The CDR3 contains 16 residues. V gave up 7 bases and J gave up 0 bases; unmatched junction bases: 10. The CDR3 loop is CASNIRDRDRSYEQYF. In nucleotides, the CDR3 is TGTGCCAGCAACATCCGGGACAGGGACCGCTCCTACGAGCAGTACTTC. Complete variable domain (other parts from reference TRBV2 and TRBJ2-7): EPEVTQTPSHQVTQMGQEVILRCVPISNHLYFYWYRQILGQKVEFLVSFYNNEISEKSEIFDDQFSVERPDGSNFTLKIRSTKLEDSAMYFCASNIRDRDRSYEQYFGPGTRLTVT.

This clonotype was seen only a few times. This chain links TRBV7-7 with TRBJ2-3; perhaps D is TRBD1 or TRBD2 (5 bases each). The CDR3 spans 15 residues. From germline, CDR1 is SSHAT and CDR2 FNYEAQ (reference sequence). Trimming pared 1 base from V and 2 bases from J, leaving 10 bases between. This chain's CDR3 is CASSLGTGHTDTQYF. The CDR3 coding sequence is TGTGCCAGCAGCTTAGGGACGGGGCACACAGATACGCAGTATTTT.

This clonotype was detected a few times. The chain combines TRBV27 with TRBJ1-1, with a weak D call TRBD1 (6 bases). The germline V gene has CDR1 MNHEY and CDR2 SMNVEV (reference sequence). Trimming shortened V by 5 bases and J by 11 bases, and 12 bases separated the two germline ends. This CDR3 is built from 11 residues. The CDR3 protein is CASSNRVGAFF. CDR3 nucleotide sequence: TGTGCCAGCAGTAACAGGGTCGGGGCTTTCTTT.

As to this clonotype: An end of the junction does not agree with germline; a read error may underlie this. The chain is built from TRBV6-2 or TRBV6-3 and TRBJ2-1, with D possibly matching TRBD1 (5 bases). Per the germline V gene, CDR1 is MNHEY and CDR2 is SVGEGT. CDR3 size: 14 residues. The CDR3 DNA reads as TGTGCCAGCAGTTTCGACAGCTCCTACAATGAGCAGTCCTTC. It translates to CASSFDSSYNEQSF.

The rearrangement uses TRBV7-2 and TRBJ1-6, with D unclear. This CDR3 has 15 amino acids. V lost 1 base and J lost 7, with 11 bases in between. CDR1 is SGHTA, CDR2 FQGNSA, per germline. The CDR3 sequence is CASSLGSGGNSPLHF. The CDR3 DNA reads TGTGCCAGCAGCTTAGGGTCAGGCGGCAATTCACCCCTCCACTTT.

V and J are TRBV29-1 and TRBJ2-1; D might be TRBD1 (7 bases). Germline V gives CDR1 SQVTM, CDR2 ANQGSEA. The CDR3 is made up of 13 amino acids. V was clipped by 3 bases and J by 6 bases, with 12 bases between them. The CDR3 here is CSVDGGGANEQFF. The CDR3 bases are TGCAGCGTTGACGGAGGGGGCGCCAATGAGCAGTTCTTC.

The chain joins TRBV7-6 to TRBJ1-2; unclear D gene. In germline, CDR1 is SGHVS, CDR2 FNYEAQ. Trimming left V 1 base short and J 5 bases short, with 8 bases between. The CDR3 runs 13 residues. The DNA of the CDR3 is TGTGCCAGCAGCTTAGTTGGGAAGTATGGCTACACCTTC. Its protein is CASSLVGKYGYTF.

This clonotype was seen a handful of times. The J gene is TRBJ2-1, the V gene TRBV9; 9 bases map to TRBD2. With the DNA end fitting TRBJ2-5 better, the J assignment may be wrong. Germline V gene lookup returns CDR1 SGDLS and CDR2 YYNGEE. The CDR3 is made up of 17 amino acids. In DNA form, the CDR3 reads TGTGCCAGCAGCGTAGCAGCGGGGGGCCCCGGTGGAAAGACCCAGTACTTC. It is translated as CASSVAAGGPGGKTQYF.